These T cell receptor beta chains were read from a single sample in a study of blood T cell repertoires in COVID-19. Data came from immunoSEQ multiplex PCR; TCRdb stores just in-frame clones and leaves some out. Of approximately 300,000 clones listed, over 75% are singletons. Input material: peripheral blood. These receptors were obtained from a woman in her 30s with COVID-19, enrolled during active disease. Each CDR3 is given with its conserved first and last residue. A D gene is named only where the DNA matches it firmly. Not all rows give a size; the values are once, few, many and, for expanded clones, a class.

j_call: TRBJ2-5
v_call: TRBV9
d_call: TRBD2
clone_size: .
cdr3_aa: CASSVDGRYETQYF
cdr3_nt: TGTGCCAGCAGCGTAGACGGGAGGTATGAGACCCAGTACTTC

j_call: TRBJ1-2
v_call: TRBV29-1
d_call: .
clone_size: once
cdr3_aa: CSVDLAAGYTF
cdr3_nt: TGCAGCGTTGATCTGGCCGCTGGCTACACCTTC

j_call: TRBJ2-7
v_call: TRBV10-2
d_call: TRBD2
clone_size: .
cdr3_aa: CASLGLAGDPYEQYF
cdr3_nt: TGCGCCTCCCTCGGACTAGCGGGAGACCCCTACGAGCAGTACTTC

j_call: TRBJ2-1
v_call: TRBV5-4
d_call: .
clone_size: .
cdr3_aa: CASSILNEQFF
cdr3_nt: TGTGCCAGCAGCATCCTCAATGAGCAGTTCTTC

j_call: TRBJ2-2
v_call: TRBV7-3
d_call: TRBD2
clone_size: .
cdr3_aa: CASRTSGYTGELFF
cdr3_nt: TGTGCCAGCAGGACTAGCGGGTACACCGGGGAGCTGTTTTTT

j_call: TRBJ1-6
v_call: TRBV2
d_call: TRBD1
clone_size: .
cdr3_aa: CASRPGQGNSPLHF
cdr3_nt: TGTGCCAGCAGACCGGGACAGGGCAATTCACCCCTCCACTTT

j_call: TRBJ1-5
v_call: TRBV19
d_call: .
clone_size: .
cdr3_aa: CASSIRAGSGNQPQHF
cdr3_nt: TGTGCCAGTAGTATAAGAGCGGGGTCGGGTAATCAGCCCCAGCATTTT

j_call: TRBJ2-5
v_call: TRBV5-6
d_call: TRBD2
clone_size: .
cdr3_aa: CASSSGTSGRRETQYF
cdr3_nt: TGTGCCAGCAGCTCCGGGACTAGCGGGAGGAGAGAGACCCAGTACTTC

j_call: TRBJ2-1
v_call: TRBV28
d_call: .
clone_size: .
cdr3_aa: CASSLLVPTPSNEQFF
cdr3_nt: TGTGCCAGCAGTTTACTAGTACCCACACCAAGCAATGAGCAGTTCTTC

j_call: TRBJ1-1
v_call: TRBV2
d_call: TRBD1
clone_size: .
cdr3_aa: CASSSLGQVEAFF
cdr3_nt: TGTGCCAGCAGTTCCCTAGGACAGGTTGAAGCTTTCTTT

j_call: TRBJ2-3
v_call: TRBV7-9
d_call: .
clone_size: .
cdr3_aa: CASSLVGQGTDTQYF
cdr3_nt: TGTGCCAGCAGCTTAGTGGGCCAGGGGACAGATACGCAGTATTTT

j_call: TRBJ2-5
v_call: TRBV29-1
d_call: .
clone_size: .
cdr3_aa: CSVGTGSQEAQYF
cdr3_nt: TGCAGCGTTGGAACAGGAAGCCAAGAGGCCCAGTACTTC

j_call: TRBJ1-1
v_call: TRBV5-4
d_call: .
clone_size: .
cdr3_aa: CASSYPDTMNTEAFF
cdr3_nt: TGTGCCAGCAGCTACCCCGACACCATGAACACTGAAGCTTTCTTT

j_call: TRBJ2-7
v_call: TRBV5-8
d_call: TRBD1
clone_size: once
cdr3_aa: CASSIHWDSRSYEQYF
cdr3_nt: TGTGCCAGCAGCATACATTGGGACAGCCGCTCCTACGAGCAGTACTTC

j_call: TRBJ2-7
v_call: TRBV10-3
d_call: .
clone_size: .
cdr3_aa: CAMTRVKKTIPSYEQYF
cdr3_nt: TGTGCCATGACTAGAGTCAAGAAGACCATCCCGTCCTACGAGCAGTACTTC

j_call: TRBJ1-5
v_call: TRBV28
d_call: .
clone_size: .
cdr3_aa: CASIIAAGSQPQHF
cdr3_nt: TGTGCCAGCATCATCGCAGCAGGGTCCCAGCCCCAGCATTTT

j_call: TRBJ2-7
v_call: TRBV12-3/TRBV12-4
d_call: .
clone_size: .
cdr3_aa: CASSYLNEQYF
cdr3_nt: TGTGCCAGCAGTTACCTAAACGAGCAGTACTTC

j_call: TRBJ2-2
v_call: TRBV9
d_call: .
clone_size: .
cdr3_aa: CASSPRDHTGELFF
cdr3_nt: TGTGCCAGCAGCCCGCGGGACCACACCGGGGAGCTGTTTTTT

j_call: TRBJ1-1
v_call: TRBV29-1
d_call: .
clone_size: .
cdr3_aa: CSVTQGLSTEAFF
cdr3_nt: TGCAGCGTGACACAGGGTTTGAGCACTGAAGCTTTCTTT

j_call: TRBJ2-5
v_call: TRBV5-1
d_call: TRBD1
clone_size: .
cdr3_aa: CASSHGTGKETQYF
cdr3_nt: TGCGCCAGCAGCCACGGGACAGGGAAAGAGACCCAGTACTTC

j_call: TRBJ1-2
v_call: TRBV6-5
d_call: TRBD1
clone_size: .
cdr3_aa: CASSRRQGRYGYTF
cdr3_nt: TGTGCCAGCAGTAGAAGACAGGGTCGCTATGGCTACACCTTC

j_call: TRBJ2-1
v_call: TRBV13
d_call: .
clone_size: .
cdr3_aa: CASSTGFWGRNEQFF
cdr3_nt: TGTGCCAGCTCTACAGGATTTTGGGGGCGGAATGAGCAGTTCTTC

j_call: TRBJ2-5
v_call: TRBV10-3
d_call: .
clone_size: .
cdr3_aa: CAISESAGETQYF
cdr3_nt: TGTGCCATCAGTGAGTCAGCCGGGGAGACCCAGTACTTC

j_call: TRBJ2-1
v_call: TRBV4-3
d_call: TRBD2
clone_size: .
cdr3_aa: CASSQASGSYNEQFF
cdr3_nt: TGCGCCAGCAGCCAGGCTAGCGGCTCCTACAATGAGCAGTTCTTC

j_call: TRBJ1-6
v_call: TRBV2
d_call: .
clone_size: .
cdr3_aa: CASSGGGALYSPLHF
cdr3_nt: TGTGCCAGCAGTGGTGGGGGCGCGCTTTATTCACCCCTCCACTTT

j_call: TRBJ1-5
v_call: TRBV27
d_call: .
clone_size: .
cdr3_aa: CASSGRGHQPQHF
cdr3_nt: TGTGCCAGCAGTGGCAGGGGTCATCAGCCCCAGCATTTT

j_call: TRBJ2-7
v_call: TRBV6-5
d_call: .
clone_size: .
cdr3_aa: CASSYASRDEQYF
cdr3_nt: TGTGCCAGCAGTTACGCCTCTAGAGACGAGCAGTACTTC

j_call: TRBJ2-7
v_call: TRBV6-2/TRBV6-3
d_call: TRBD2
clone_size: .
cdr3_aa: CASSRSGLVKQYF
cdr3_nt: TGTGCCAGCAGCCGCTCGGGACTAGTAAAGCAGTACTTC